Shown below are 21 T cell receptor beta chains from a single sample sequenced in a study of Tregs in tolerant kidney transplant recipients. TCRdb's copy holds only in-frame clones and misses some; the assay was immunoSEQ multiplex PCR. The data include 25,000 to 35,000 clones; the top ten clones carry under 2%. Related graft donors supplied nonmyeloablative bone marrow transplants, and mixed chimerism was transient. The source was CD4+ T cells from blood (PBMCs), collected 24 months after the transplant. These receptors originate from a human patient who received a combined kidney and bone marrow transplant. Part of the T cell pool may stem from the graft donor.

This clone counts as medium-sized by frequency. The read stops 3 residues short of the end of the CDR3; the missing end is completed from the germline J gene. The chain carries TRBV5-1 and TRBJ1-2, with D tentatively TRBD1 (6 bases). The germline CDR1 and CDR2 sequences are SGHRS and YFSETQ. The CDR3 covers 14 residues. V shed 1 base and J shed 4 bases, with 11 bases lying between them. The CDR3 loop reads CASSLFQQGYGYTF. CDR3 DNA (partial): TGCGCCAGCAGCTTGTTCCAACAGGGCTATGGC.

As concerns this clone: The read ends 3 residues shy of where the CDR3 ends; the end is completed using the germline J gene. This chain joins TRBV5-1 and TRBJ1-1, with 9 nucleotides matching TRBD1. Germline lookup yields CDR1 SGHRS and CDR2 YFSETQ. The ends lost 2 bases at V and 2 bases at J; junction bases unmatched: 4. There are 15 residues in the CDR3. CDR3 DNA, as far as it was read: TGCGCCAGCAGCTTAGACAGGGGGAGAAACACTGAA. Translation: CASSLDRGRNTE. The entire CDR3 sequence reads CASSLDRGRNTEAFF.

About this clone: The read ends 3 residues shy of where the CDR3 ends; the end is completed using the germline J gene. This chain joins TRBV5-1 and TRBJ2-7; TRBD2 agrees at 9 bases. Per germline, CDR1 SGHRS and CDR2 YFSETQ. The CDR3 covers 18 residues. V dropped 4 bases and J dropped 0; count of bases not matched to a gene: 14. CDR3 DNA (partial): TGCGCCAGCAGCGGCCGCCCTAGCGGGACTAACTTCTCCTACGAG. Its protein is CASSGRPSGTNFSYE. The whole CDR3 reads CASSGRPSGTNFSYEQYF.

Concerning this clone: The read ends 3 residues early relative to the CDR3; the germline J gene fills the gap. This chain joins TRBV2 and TRBJ2-7, with 8 bases that match TRBD1. The germline CDR1 and CDR2 sequences are SNHLY and FYNNEI. V shed 2 bases, J shed 6 bases, and the junction held 9 bases outside the gene matches. CDR3 length: 15 residues. The CDR3 bases that were read are TGTGCCAGCAGTGAAAGTGGACAGGGCTTTGGCGAG. It translates to CASSESGQGFGE. The entire CDR3 is CASSESGQGFGEQYF.

Notes on this clone: The sequenced fragment ends 3 residues before the CDR3 boundary, so the rest is inferred from the germline J gene. The rearrangement uses TRBV19 and TRBJ1-1, with 10 bases identical to TRBD1. CDR1 is LNHDA, CDR2 SQIVND, per germline (reference sequence). Unmatched junction bases numbered 6, after V lost 6 bases and J lost 5 bases. CDR3 length: 14 amino acids. The sequenced part of the CDR3 DNA is TGTGCCAGTAGCCTGACAGGGGGCCGTACTGAA. Its translation: CASSLTGGRTE. The whole CDR3 region reads CASSLTGGRTEAFF.

The DNA read from the CDR3 is TGTGCCAGCAGCTTAGCGCATCTAAAAGAGACC. Translated, it gives CASSLAHLKET. In full, the CDR3 reads CASSLAHLKETQYF. The rearrangement joins TRBV7-2 to TRBJ2-5; D gene unclear. The DNA ends 3 residues before the CDR3 does, and the rest of the CDR3 is filled in from the germline J gene. The V gene's germline CDR1 is SGHTA and CDR2 FQGNSA. Trimming shortened V by 0 bases and J by 3 bases, and 8 bases separated the two germline ends. The CDR3 is made up of 14 amino acids.

A note on this clone: The read finishes 3 residues shy of the CDR3 end, and the germline J gene is used to complete it. The chain is built from TRBV13 and TRBJ1-6; D gene unclear. The germline CDR1 and CDR2 sequences are PRHDT and FYEKMQ (reference sequence). V was trimmed by 8 bases and J by 10 bases, leaving 6 bases between them. The CDR3 length is 10 residues. The CDR3: CASVRSPLHF. The CDR3 bases that were read are TGTGCCAGCGTGAGGTCACCC.

Turning to this clone: The observed sequence ends 3 residues before the CDR3 terminus, with the missing tail filled in from the germline J gene. This rearrangement joins TRBV6-2 or TRBV6-3 to TRBJ2-3; the D gene could be TRBD1 or TRBD2 (5 bases each). This CDR3 comprises 13 residues. Germline lookup yields CDR1 MNHEY and CDR2 SVGEGT. V was shortened by 10 bases and J by 3 bases, with 14 bases between the two germline ends. CDR3 bases read: TGTGCCACTCCTAAGGGGAGAACAGATACG. Amino acid sequence: CATPKGRTDT. The full CDR3 is CATPKGRTDTQYF.

On this clone: The read is 3 residues too short to cover the CDR3 end, so that end is filled in from the germline J gene. The chain uses TRBV6-4 and TRBJ1-1, with D tentatively TRBD1 (5 bases). The CDR3 spans 13 residues. V lost 6 bases and J 2 bases, leaving 10 bases between the germline ends. Per the germline V gene, CDR1 is MRHNA and CDR2 is SNTAGT. The CDR3: CASSRESNTEAFF. The sequenced CDR3 bases are TGTGCCAGCAGCAGGGAATCCAACACTGAA.

A word on this clone: Read data end 3 residues before the CDR3 end; the end is taken from the germline J gene. V usage is TRBV10-3 and J usage is TRBJ2-7; 12 bases map to TRBD2. The CDR3 has 14 residues. The V gene's germline CDR1 is ENHRY and CDR2 SYGVKD. V gave up 5 bases and J gave up 4 bases; unmatched junction bases: 3. Incomplete CDR3 DNA: TGTGCCATCAGTACCGGGACTAGCGGGTACGAG. Translated: CAISTGTSGYE. The CDR3 in its entirety is CAISTGTSGYEQYF.

For this clone: The CDR3 goes on 3 residues after the read ends, and that part is filled in from the germline J gene. This chain links TRBV2 with TRBJ2-4; D perhaps matches TRBD1 (6 bases). There are 14 residues in the CDR3. Trimming shortened V by 6 bases and J by 2 bases, and 11 bases separated the two germline ends. Germline CDR1 reads SNHLY; CDR2 reads FYNNEI. The CDR3 loop reads CASRNRVTKNIQYF. The part of the CDR3 DNA that was read is TGTGCCAGCAGGAACAGGGTGACCAAAAACATT.

About this clone itself: With the read ending 3 residues before the CDR3 end, the germline J gene is used to fill in that end. This chain joins TRBV29-1 and TRBJ1-2; 7 bases are a match to TRBD1. The CDR3 extends over 11 amino acids. Germline lookup yields CDR1 SQVTM and CDR2 ANQGSEA. The V segment lost 7 bases and the J segment 5 bases; nucleotides outside the gene matches: 4. The part of the CDR3 DNA that was read is TGCAGCGGAGGGACAGATTATGGC. This translates into CSGGTDYG. The whole CDR3 is CSGGTDYGYTF.

The part of the CDR3 DNA that was read is TGTGCCACCAGCAGAGAAGGACAGAAACAAGAGACC. It encodes CATSREGQKQET. The CDR3 in its entirety is CATSREGQKQETQYF. The rearrangement joins TRBV15 to TRBJ2-5, with D maybe TRBD1 (6 bases). The observed sequence ends 3 residues before the CDR3 terminus, with the missing tail filled in from the germline J gene. The germline V gene has CDR1 LNHNV and CDR2 YYDKDF (reference sequence). This CDR3 comprises 15 residues. V was pared by 0 bases and J by 2 bases, with 10 bases between.

Of note for this clone: The read ends 3 residues early relative to the CDR3; the germline J gene fills the gap. The V gene is TRBV5-6, the J gene TRBJ2-7; 10 bases agree with TRBD2. The trim removed 3 bases at V and 4 bases at J, leaving 4 bases unmatched. Looked up from germline, CDR1 is SGHDT and CDR2 is YYEEEE. This CDR3 is 14 amino acids long. This CDR3 reads CASSSGLASYEQYF. The CDR3 bases that were read are TGTGCCAGCAGCTCGGGACTAGCGAGTTACGAG.

Details on this clone: The missing CDR3 end, 3 residues past where the read stops, is filled in from the germline J gene. The chain couples TRBV2 to TRBJ1-1; D remains ambiguous. The length of the CDR3 is 15 residues. The V end was cut by 3 bases, the J end by 4 bases, with 15 bases between. The germline V gene has CDR1 SNHLY and CDR2 FYNNEI. CDR3 bases read: TGTGCCAGCAGTGATTTTATCGGGTTTCGCACTGAA. Translating it yields CASSDFIGFRTE. In full, the CDR3 reads CASSDFIGFRTEAFF.

Notes on this clone: The read terminates 3 residues before the CDR3 end, so the remaining end is supplied by the germline J gene. The gene calls are TRBV5-1 and TRBJ1-1; D is possibly TRBD1 (6 bases). The CDR3 contains 14 residues. Trimming stripped 4 bases from V and 1 base from J, with 11 bases between. From germline, CDR1 is SGHRS and CDR2 YFSETQ. The CDR3 bases that were read are TGCGCCAGCAGCCAGACAGGTCAGAACACTGAA. It codes for CASSQTGQNTE. The whole CDR3 region reads CASSQTGQNTEAFF. The entire variable domain, with the rest obtained from reference TRBV5-1 and TRBJ1-1, is as follows: KAGVTQTPRYLIKTRGQQVTLSCSPISGHRSVSWYQQTPGQGLQFLFEYFSETQRNKGNFPGRFSGRQFSNSRSEMNVSTLELGDSALYLCASSQTGQNTEAFFGQGTRLTVV.

On this clone itself: The missing CDR3 end, 3 residues past where the read stops, is filled in from the germline J gene. This rearrangement joins TRBV20-1 to TRBJ1-4; the D gene is possibly TRBD1 (6 bases). Between the trimmed V and J ends, which lost 6 bases and 4 bases, there was a span of 12 bases. The V gene's germline CDR1 is DFQATT and CDR2 SNEGSKA (reference sequence). The CDR3 runs 13 residues. CDR3 in amino acids: CSARGGSNEKLFF. CDR3 DNA (partial): TGCAGTGCAAGGGGGGGCAGTAATGAAAAA.

The CDR3 is CASSSTGLGNEKLFF. The CDR3 DNA, read in part, is TGCGCCAGCAGCTCTACAGGGCTGGGTAATGAAAAA. The chain is built from TRBV5-1 and TRBJ1-4; maybe TRBD1 (6 bases). Read coverage stops 3 residues before the CDR3 terminus; the germline J gene supplies the remainder. Trimming left V 3 bases short and J 4 bases short, with 13 bases between. Germline V gives CDR1 SGHRS, CDR2 YFSETQ. The CDR3 extends over 15 amino acids.

As regards this clone: Sequencing ends 3 residues short of the CDR3 end; the germline J gene provides the rest. The rearrangement joins TRBV6-1 to TRBJ2-7, with 10 bases that match TRBD2. V lost 1 base, J lost 3 bases, and 6 bases stayed unmatched. The CDR3 has 16 residues. The V gene's germline CDR1 is MNHNS and CDR2 SASEGT. The part of the CDR3 DNA that was read is TGTGCCAGCAGTGAAGTCTCCGGGACTAGCGTCTACGAG. Its protein is CASSEVSGTSVYE. The full CDR3 is CASSEVSGTSVYEQYF.

With respect to this clone: Read sequence stops 3 residues before the CDR3 end, and the germline J gene provides the missing end. J is TRBJ2-3 and V is TRBV11-3; D may be TRBD2 (5 bases). The CDR3 totals 13 residues. Germline V gene data show CDR1 as SGHNT and CDR2 as YENEEA. CDR3 DNA, as far as it was read: TGTGCCAGCAGCTTAAAAGCAGCTAGCACG. Its translation is CASSLKAAST. The entire CDR3 reads CASSLKAASTQYF.

On this clone itself: Read data end 3 residues before the CDR3 end; the end is taken from the germline J gene. The chain joins TRBV7-9 to TRBJ2-7; no firm D call. Germline loops: CDR1 SEHNR, CDR2 FQNEAQ (reference sequence). V was trimmed by 5 bases and J by 4 bases, leaving 12 bases between them. The CDR3 spans 13 residues. The CDR3 DNA, read in part, is TGTGCCAGCAGCCGATCTAACTTATACGAG. As protein: CASSRSNLYE. The full CDR3 protein is CASSRSNLYEQYF.